This is a list of T cell receptor beta chains from one sample in a study of CD8 T cells in Susac syndrome. TCRdb recomputed calls from the immunoSEQ multiplex PCR reads with MiXCR, one row per CDR3 protein. The profile shows around 170,000 distinct CDR3 sequences, approximately 94% of them singletons. The sample comprised CD4+ T cells from PBMCs. Receptor source: a human donor with Susac syndrome. Both conserved end residues are part of each CDR3. The order of the fields is CDR3 protein, J gene, V gene.

CDR3aa: CASSSHPRNREGVHF; j_gene: TRBJ1-6; v_gene: TRBV21-1
CDR3aa: CASSLVLATNTGELFF; j_gene: TRBJ2-2; v_gene: TRBV27
CDR3aa: CAWTSWSTDTQYF; j_gene: TRBJ2-3; v_gene: TRBV30
CDR3aa: CASSSTGQENSPLHF; j_gene: TRBJ1-6; v_gene: TRBV7-6
CDR3aa: CSASWGGPYNEQFF; j_gene: TRBJ2-1; v_gene: TRBV20-1
CDR3aa: CASSLNVGGGRSEQFF; j_gene: TRBJ2-1; v_gene: TRBV27
CDR3aa: CASSYRSREETQYF; j_gene: TRBJ2-5; v_gene: TRBV6-5
CDR3aa: CASVRDQEAFF; j_gene: TRBJ1-1; v_gene: TRBV19
CDR3aa: CATTTGDGGYTF; j_gene: TRBJ1-2; v_gene: TRBV10-3
CDR3aa: CASSQGWRITDTQYF; j_gene: TRBJ2-3; v_gene: TRBV3-1
CDR3aa: CATSDSQGWKQYF; j_gene: TRBJ2-7; v_gene: TRBV24-1
CDR3aa: CASSLAGQNTGELFF; j_gene: TRBJ2-2; v_gene: TRBV7-8
CDR3aa: CSVDMNRDGYTF; j_gene: TRBJ1-2; v_gene: TRBV29-1
CDR3aa: CASEGLESAYEQYF; j_gene: TRBJ2-7; v_gene: TRBV2
CDR3aa: CASSVAGWGVNEQFF; j_gene: TRBJ2-1; v_gene: TRBV9
CDR3aa: CASSFGRSSYEQYF; j_gene: TRBJ2-7; v_gene: TRBV7-2
CDR3aa: CASSGLLSSYEQYF; j_gene: TRBJ2-7; v_gene: TRBV7-9
CDR3aa: CASSTQGAYEQYF; j_gene: TRBJ2-7; v_gene: TRBV7-9
CDR3aa: CASSTTGDDGYGYTF; j_gene: TRBJ1-2; v_gene: TRBV2
CDR3aa: CAWGLVGNEQFF; j_gene: TRBJ2-1; v_gene: TRBV30
CDR3aa: CASSSQRGYNEQFF; j_gene: TRBJ2-1; v_gene: TRBV6-2/TRBV6-3
CDR3aa: CASSQRTGPTNQPQHF; j_gene: TRBJ1-5; v_gene: TRBV6-1
CDR3aa: CASSGTGGGPLHF; j_gene: TRBJ1-6; v_gene: TRBV7-9
CDR3aa: CASSPWPRRDYGYTF; j_gene: TRBJ1-2; v_gene: TRBV6-5